One T cell receptor beta chain is described in this entry. The antigen remains undetermined. Germline CDR1 and CDR2: SQVTM and ANQGSEA. The germline V and J ends were trimmed by 5 bases and 3 bases, with 7 bases remaining between them. The CDR3 runs 12 residues. The PCR employed 60 Vbeta primers together with 13 Jbeta primers. Method: immunoSEQ multiplex PCR; TCRdb's copy keeps in-frame clones and lacks some. In the table there are around 80,000 clones, nearly 80% of which are singletons. The entry originates in a study of cytomegalovirus exposure and HLA in healthy donors. The study, taken as a whole, reports: Across donors, presence/absence analyses took sequencing depth to be roughly uniform. When analyzed later, a missense DCLRE1C variant was found to be linked to TCR beta V- and J-gene trimming.

Sequenced: PBMCs. The TCR sequence derives from a female donor in good health and CMV-seronegative. This chain connects TRBV29-1 to TRBJ2-2; D gene uncertain. CDR3 in amino acids: CSVYTYTGELFF. CDR3 in DNA: TGCAGCGTTTACACCTACACCGGGGAGCTGTTTTTT.